This T cell receptor (beta chain) comes out of a study of cytomegalovirus exposure and HLA in healthy donors. This CDR3 has 14 residues. With 3 bases removed from V and 11 bases from J, the gap between germline ends came to 14 bases. Germline-derived CDR1 and CDR2 are ENHRY and SYGVKD. Regarding donors, all were healthy bone marrow donors. PCR used 60 Vbeta primers and 13 Jbeta primers. Clones were read by immunoSEQ multiplex PCR, and TCRdb kept only the in-frame ones, dropping some. The sample holds roughly 100,000 clones, around four fifths seen once. As regards this clone: Its antigen is not identified.

Regarding the study as a whole: A later analysis linked a missense variant in DCLRE1C to the trimming of TCR beta V and J genes. Donors were assumed by presence/absence analyses to have roughly uniform sequencing depth. For most TCR sequences rarity was the rule, although some public TCRs occurred in many donors.

This sequence originates from a woman aged 40-49 years in good health and CMV-seropositive. What was sequenced was PBMCs. The chain recombines TRBV10-3 with TRBJ1-6, with D possibly matching TRBD1 (6 bases). The CDR3 spells CAISERGGNAPLHF. The DNA of the CDR3 is TGTGCCATCAGTGAACGGGGGGGCAATGCACCCCTCCACTTT.